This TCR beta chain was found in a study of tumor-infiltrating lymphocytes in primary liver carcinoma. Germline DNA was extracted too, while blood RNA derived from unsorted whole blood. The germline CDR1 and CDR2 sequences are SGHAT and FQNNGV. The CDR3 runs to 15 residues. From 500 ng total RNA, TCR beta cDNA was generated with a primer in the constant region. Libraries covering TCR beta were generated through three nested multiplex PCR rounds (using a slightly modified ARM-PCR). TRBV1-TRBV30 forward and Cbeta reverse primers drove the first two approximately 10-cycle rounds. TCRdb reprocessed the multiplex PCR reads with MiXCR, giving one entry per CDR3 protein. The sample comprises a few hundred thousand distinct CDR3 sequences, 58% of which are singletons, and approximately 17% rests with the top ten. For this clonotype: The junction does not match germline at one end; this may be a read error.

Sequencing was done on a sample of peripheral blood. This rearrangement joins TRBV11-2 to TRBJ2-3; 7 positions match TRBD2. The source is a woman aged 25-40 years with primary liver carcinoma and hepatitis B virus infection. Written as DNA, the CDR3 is TGTGTCAGCAGCTTAGATCGGGGGGTCACATATATGCAGTATTTT. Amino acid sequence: CVSSLDRGVTYMQYF.